The rows below give T cell receptor beta chains drawn from one sample of a study of T-cell memory formation after mild COVID-19. Each CDR3 protein is one row after TCRdb ran MiXCR on the 5' RACE reads. The data show roughly 510,000 distinct CDR3 sequences, 17% seen once. Source material: PBMCs or a T cell subset sorted from them (not recorded which). Receptors were obtained from an adult woman who had mild COVID-19 (a few samples of this study predate the infection). Cell type and time point are not known. The CDR3 runs from the conserved cysteine through the conserved F or W. Each record gives: V gene, clone size, D gene, J gene, CDR3 DNA, CDR3 protein. D genes are given only for firm matches. Some rows mark clone size as missing; the rest say once, few, many or name a class of expanded clone.

V: TRBV15
size: -
D: TRBD2
J: TRBJ2-5
DNA: TGTGCCACCAGCCCCCGAATCGGACTAGCGGGAGTTCGGGAGACCCAGTACTTC
CDR3: CATSPRIGLAGVRETQYF

V: TRBV20-1
size: -
D: TRBD1
J: TRBJ2-5
DNA: TGCAGTGTCCTCACAGGGGACATCCCCCACGGGGCCCAGTACTTC
CDR3: CSVLTGDIPHGAQYF

V: TRBV20-1
size: few
D: TRBD1
J: TRBJ1-1
DNA: TGCAGTGCTAGGGGACAGGTGGGGGCGTTGAACACTGAAGCTTTCTTT
CDR3: CSARGQVGALNTEAFF

V: TRBV5-1
size: few
D: -
J: TRBJ2-3
DNA: TGCGCCAGCAGCCGGACCGGGGGGCGGGACGCAGATACGCAGTATTTT
CDR3: CASSRTGGRDADTQYF

V: TRBV4-3
size: few
D: -
J: TRBJ2-7
DNA: TGCGCCAGCAGCCAAGGCATCGGGACTTACGAGCAGTACTTC
CDR3: CASSQGIGTYEQYF

V: TRBV2
size: -
D: -
J: TRBJ2-1
DNA: TGTGCCAGCAGTGTAACAGGAGGTCGGTGGGAGCAGTTCTTC
CDR3: CASSVTGGRWEQFF

V: TRBV18
size: few
D: TRBD1
J: TRBJ1-1
DNA: TGTGCCAGCTCGGACACCGGGACAGGGGGCCTCACTGAAGCTTTCTTT
CDR3: CASSDTGTGGLTEAFF

V: TRBV6-6
size: few
D: TRBD2
J: TRBJ2-7
DNA: TGTGCCAGCAGTACTAGCGGGGAAACCTACGAGCAGTACTTC
CDR3: CASSTSGETYEQYF

V: TRBV7-9
size: -
D: TRBD2
J: TRBJ2-7
DNA: TGTGCCAGCAGCTTCACGCGGGAGAATCCCCACGAGCAGTACTTC
CDR3: CASSFTRENPHEQYF

V: TRBV5-1
size: few
D: -
J: TRBJ1-1
DNA: TGCGCCAGCAGCTTGGAGGGTACGGGGTACACTGAAGCTTTCTTT
CDR3: CASSLEGTGYTEAFF

V: TRBV11-2
size: few
D: -
J: TRBJ2-5
DNA: TGTGCCAGCAGCTTCCTTCGGGAGACCCAGTACTTC
CDR3: CASSFLRETQYF

V: TRBV7-6
size: -
D: TRBD1
J: TRBJ2-5
DNA: TGTGCCAGCAGCTTACAGGAAGGGACAGGGGGTGGACAAGAGACCCAGTACTTC
CDR3: CASSLQEGTGGGQETQYF

V: TRBV6-5
size: -
D: -
J: TRBJ2-7
DNA: TGTGCCAGCACCTTCGGACCCCGATACGAGCAGTACTTC
CDR3: CASTFGPRYEQYF

V: TRBV7-9
size: many
D: TRBD1
J: TRBJ2-1
DNA: TGTGCCAGCAGCTTCCGGGACAGGGCTTTTAATGAGCAGTTCTTC
CDR3: CASSFRDRAFNEQFF

V: TRBV24-1
size: few
D: -
J: TRBJ1-2
DNA: TGTGCCACCAGTGATTTGGGGGGAGCTAACTATGGCTACACCTTC
CDR3: CATSDLGGANYGYTF

V: TRBV5-6
size: -
D: -
J: TRBJ2-1
DNA: TGTGCCAGCAGCTTGGAGGAGTGGCGGACCCCCCCAATTTTCAATGAGCAGTTCTTC
CDR3: CASSLEEWRTPPIFNEQFF

V: TRBV20-1
size: -
D: TRBD1
J: TRBJ1-2
DNA: TGCAGTGCTAGACCCTACAGGGGACGAAACTATGGCTACACCTTC
CDR3: CSARPYRGRNYGYTF

V: TRBV7-8
size: many
D: TRBD1
J: TRBJ1-5
DNA: TGTGCCAGCAGCTCAGCCGACAGGGGCGCACCTCGGCCCCAGCATTTT
CDR3: CASSSADRGAPRPQHF

V: TRBV7-2
size: many
D: -
J: TRBJ2-2
DNA: TGTGCCAGCAGTCGAGGAGGCAGGCTGAACACCGGGGAGCTGTTTTTT
CDR3: CASSRGGRLNTGELFF

V: TRBV6-6
size: -
D: -
J: TRBJ2-7
DNA: TGTGCCAGCAGTTACTCAACCGGCTACGAGCAGTACTTC
CDR3: CASSYSTGYEQYF

V: TRBV9
size: few
D: TRBD2
J: TRBJ2-1
DNA: TGTGCCAGCAGCACCTCCGGGACTAGCGGCTACAATGAGCAGTTCTTC
CDR3: CASSTSGTSGYNEQFF

V: TRBV7-9
size: -
D: TRBD2
J: TRBJ2-7
DNA: TGTGCCAGCACGTACGGGGGGAGATCCTACGAGCAGTACTTC
CDR3: CASTYGGRSYEQYF

V: TRBV7-2
size: many
D: -
J: TRBJ2-5
DNA: TGTGCCAGCAGCGTATGGGGGCGGGAGACCCAGTACTTC
CDR3: CASSVWGRETQYF

V: TRBV7-9
size: many
D: TRBD2
J: TRBJ2-2
DNA: TGTGCCAGCAGCCGGGGGGCCGGGGAGCTGTTTTTT
CDR3: CASSRGAGELFF

V: TRBV6-1
size: few
D: TRBD1
J: TRBJ1-2
DNA: TGTGCCAGCAGTGCTACCTGGGGGCCGGGACAGTTGCTTGGCTACACCTTC
CDR3: CASSATWGPGQLLGYTF

V: TRBV6-2/TRBV6-3
size: few
D: -
J: TRBJ2-1
DNA: TGTGCCAGCAGTGGGTCTACAGGACAAGGGCAGTTCTTC
CDR3: CASSGSTGQGQFF

V: TRBV7-8
size: many
D: TRBD1
J: TRBJ2-2
DNA: TGTGCCAGCAGCTTAGGGGGACAGGGGTTTACCGGGGAGCTGTTTTTT
CDR3: CASSLGGQGFTGELFF